This is a list of T cell receptor beta chains from one sample in a study of T-cell memory formation after mild COVID-19. TCRdb fed the 5' RACE reads into MiXCR, producing one record per CDR3 protein. The profile shows hundreds of thousands of distinct CDR3 sequences, around 17% of them singletons. Material for sequencing was PBMCs or a T cell subset sorted from them (not recorded which). The receptor set was obtained from a man younger than 30 who had mild COVID-19 (a few samples of this study predate the infection). Cell type and time point are not known. Each CDR3 is given with its conserved first and last residue. D genes are given only for firm matches. For some rows the clone size is stated as once, few or many, or as a class when expanded; others skip it.

D	V	J	size	CDR3	DNA
TRBD1	TRBV6-5	TRBJ1-2	few	CASIGQGASGYTF	TGTGCCAGCATCGGACAGGGGGCAAGTGGCTACACCTTC
-	TRBV5-5	TRBJ1-6	many	CASSFPGRGNSPLHF	TGTGCCAGCAGCTTCCCGGGACGGGGTAATTCACCCCTCCACTTT
-	TRBV5-6	TRBJ1-1	-	CASSYGALNTEAFF	TGTGCCAGCAGTTACGGAGCTTTAAACACTGAAGCTTTCTTT
TRBD1	TRBV5-1	TRBJ2-1	few	CASSLGTGVLRSYNEQFF	TGCGCCAGCAGCTTGGGGACAGGGGTTCTAAGGTCCTACAATGAGCAGTTCTTC
-	TRBV11-1	TRBJ1-2	-	CASSHDRNGGYTF	TGTGCCAGCAGCCACGACAGGAACGGTGGCTACACCTTC
-	TRBV29-1	TRBJ1-1	-	CSVLFRAGDTEAFF	TGCAGCGTTCTTTTTCGGGCAGGGGACACTGAAGCTTTCTTT
-	TRBV12-3/TRBV12-4	TRBJ1-1	many	CASSLWDSEAFF	TGTGCCAGCAGTTTATGGGACTCTGAAGCTTTCTTT
TRBD1	TRBV6-1	TRBJ1-5	few	CASSGTGGSNQPQHF	TGTGCCAGCAGCGGTACAGGGGGAAGCAATCAGCCCCAGCATTTT
TRBD1	TRBV7-2	TRBJ1-1	many	CASSLTGGIGAEAFF	TGTGCCAGCAGCTTGACAGGGGGGATTGGGGCTGAAGCTTTCTTT
-	TRBV4-3	TRBJ2-6	-	CASSHLGAGSRSWANVLTF	TGCGCCAGCAGCCATCTCGGGGCGGGATCCCGCTCTTGGGCCAACGTCCTGACTTTC
TRBD1	TRBV12-3/TRBV12-4	TRBJ2-2	few	CASTGTGVWAGELFF	TGTGCCAGCACCGGGACAGGGGTGTGGGCCGGGGAGCTGTTTTTT
TRBD1	TRBV18	TRBJ1-2	-	CASSPSEGAYGYTF	TGTGCCAGCTCACCATCGGAGGGGGCCTATGGCTACACCTTC
TRBD2	TRBV5-1	TRBJ2-5	many	CASSLDGLEPAETQYF	TGCGCCAGCAGCTTGGATGGACTAGAACCGGCGGAGACCCAGTACTTC